Each of the 12 T cell receptor beta chains below was sequenced from the same sample in a study of tumor and adjacent non-tumor tissue in lung cancer. TCRbeta libraries were built with three rounds of nested PCR, modified from ARM-PCR. TCRdb re-called the multiplex PCR reads with MiXCR, one entry per CDR3 protein. The sample lists 65,000 to 90,000 distinct CDR3 sequences; around 80% were seen once. This sample's RNA came from whole unsorted tissue. The sample consisted of lung tumor tissue. Receptors were obtained from a woman aged 45-65 years with non-small cell lung cancer.

A note on this clonotype: The junction does not match germline at one end; this may be a read error. CDR3 loop: CPSSKTRGSVDTQYF. The CDR3 DNA sequence: TGTCCCAGCAGCAAGACTAGAGGGAGTGTAGATACGCAGTATTTT. The rearrangement uses TRBV11-2 and TRBJ2-3; D may be TRBD2 (6 bases). The V gene's germline CDR1 is SGHAT and CDR2 FQNNGV. CDR3 length equals 15 residues.

As regards this clonotype: The junction does not match germline at one end; this may be a read error. This chain links TRBV6-1 with TRBJ2-4, with D uncertain. Per the germline V gene, CDR1 is MNHNS and CDR2 is SASEGT. The CDR3 has 15 residues. CDR3: CASSEESGRINIQYF. The CDR3 DNA reads as TGTGCCAGCAGTGAAGAGTCTGGACGGATAAACATTCAATACTTC.

This rearrangement joins TRBV28 to TRBJ2-3; possible D gene TRBD2, 6 bases. The CDR3 runs 15 residues. The V and J ends lost 6 bases and 4 bases respectively, with 17 bases between them. Germline CDR1 is MDHEN and CDR2 is SYDVKM. The CDR3 nucleotides read TGTGCCAGCAGGTCGAGAGGGAGGAGGGCAGATACGCAGTATTTT. As protein: CASRSRGRRADTQYF.

About this clonotype: Relative to the germline gene, one junction end is altered; a read error may explain this. The chain combines TRBV12-3 or TRBV12-4 with TRBJ2-1, with no clear D. The CDR3 is 11 residues long. The CDR3 region is CASSFINEQFF. The DNA for the CDR3 is TGTGCCAGCAGTTTTATTAATGAGCAGTTCTTT.

About this clonotype itself: Sequence at one end of the junction differs from germline and may be a read error. The chain couples TRBV4-1 to TRBJ2-1; 9 nucleotides line up with TRBD1. The CDR3 covers 17 residues. Per germline, CDR1 MGHRA and CDR2 YSYEKL. The CDR3 DNA is TGCGACAGCAGCCATTCCGGACAGGGGATACACTACAATGAGCGGTTCTTC. This encodes CDSSHSGQGIHYNERFF.

The chain recombines TRBV28 with TRBJ2-5; 8 bases align to TRBD2. This CDR3 has 16 amino acids. V trimming: 5 bases; J trimming: 4 bases; junction bases outside the gene matches: 12. The V gene's germline CDR1 is MDHEN and CDR2 SYDVKM. CDR3 sequence (DNA): TGTGCCAGCAGTCCCCCCACTAGCGGAGAAAGAGAGACCCAGTACTTC. Amino acid sequence: CASSPPTSGERETQYF.

This clonotype was seen only a few times. The genes are TRBV11-1 and TRBJ2-4; 13 bases line up with TRBD2. The CDR3 contains 17 residues. The junction had 9 bases not matched to a gene; V was cut back by 10 bases and J by 0 bases. Germline V lookup: CDR1 SGHAT, CDR2 FQDESV (reference sequence). CDR3: CANNYGLAGVAKNIQYF. The CDR3 coding sequence is TGTGCCAACAACTATGGACTAGCGGGAGTAGCCAAAAACATTCAGTACTTC.

The J gene is TRBJ1-2, the V gene TRBV6-5, with TRBD1 identical over 9 bases. CDR1 and CDR2 from the germline V gene are MNHEY and SVGAGI. The CDR3 sequence is 16 residues long. The junction had 16 bases not matched to a gene; V was cut back by 4 bases and J by 10 bases. As DNA, the CDR3 is TGTGCCAGCAGTTCGACAGGGGGAACTTCTAACCATGACTACACCTTC. This sequence encodes CASSSTGGTSNHDYTF.

Of note for this clonotype: Sequence at one end of the junction differs from germline and may be a read error. The gene calls are TRBV30 and TRBJ2-1; D may be TRBD1 or TRBD2 (5 bases each). The CDR3 runs 11 residues. CDR1 is GTSNPN, CDR2 SVGIG, per germline (reference sequence). The CDR3 nucleotides are TGTGTCTGGAGTGTGGGACCAGAGCAGTTCTTC. This codes for CVWSVGPEQFF. Looking up the rest from reference TRBV30 and TRBJ2-1 gives the full variable domain: SQTIHQWPATLVQPVGSPLSLECTVEGTSNPNLYWYRQAAGRGLQLLFYSVGIGQISSEVPQNLSASRPQDRQFILSSKKLLLSDSGFYLCVWSVGPEQFFGPGTRLTVL.

The rearrangement joins TRBV12-3 or TRBV12-4 to TRBJ2-3; unclear D gene. The CDR3 contains 16 residues. Trimming stripped 3 bases from V and 2 bases from J, with 15 bases between. The CDR3: CASSLDTNRSTDTQYF. The CDR3 bases are TGTGCCAGCAGTTTGGATACTAACAGATCCACAGATACGCAGTATTTT.

As to this clonotype: Relative to the germline gene, one junction end is altered; a read error may explain this. DNA of the CDR3: TGTGTCGGCAGTTACTCGACATCTGTGGCCAACATCCTGACTTTC. Translation: CVGSYSTSVANILTF. The chain joins TRBV6-2 or TRBV6-3 to TRBJ2-6; D remains unclear. The CDR3 has 15 amino acids. Germline V gene sequence: CDR1 MNHEY, CDR2 SVGEGT.

The genes are TRBV29-1 and TRBJ2-1; D gene unclear. V was pared by 7 bases and J by 6 bases, with 16 bases between. CDR1 SQVTM and CDR2 ANQGSEA come from the germline V gene. CDR3 length equals 13 residues. Here the CDR3 reads CSADMKGSNEQFF. CDR3 nucleotides: TGCAGCGCTGATATGAAGGGCAGCAATGAGCAGTTCTTC.